This T cell receptor (beta chain) was found in a study of cytomegalovirus exposure and HLA in healthy donors. General observations from the study: An analysis that came later showed most CMV-associated TCR beta chains appearing HLA-restricted. Per a later analysis, HLA-associated TCR beta chains showed more clonal expansion than other, equally common TCR beta chains. Associated with HLA alleles at 0.05 false discovery rate in a later analysis were around 15,000 TCR beta sequences.

Each of the donors was a healthy bone marrow donor. This clone was detected only a few times. Its antigen is still unknown. Trimming removed 5 bases from V and 3 bases from J; junction bases left unmatched: 4. The CDR3 spans 15 residues. In germline, CDR1 is LNHDA, CDR2 SQIVND (reference sequence). 13 Jbeta primers and 60 Vbeta primers were used for the PCR. Only in-frame clones appear in the TCRdb table, and some are missing; sequencing was by immunoSEQ multiplex PCR. The table includes 90,000 to 110,000 clones, just over 75% detected once. Sequencing input: PBMCs. The TCR sequence derives from a man aged 40-49 years in good health and CMV-seropositive. V and J are TRBV19 and TRBJ2-5; 12 bases are a match to TRBD2. The CDR3 bases are TGTGCCAGTAGTTCTTGGACTAGCGGGGAAGAGACCCAGTACTTC. It yields the protein CASSSWTSGEETQYF.